Listed below are T cell receptor beta chains from one sample, sequenced in a study of T cell responses to AZD1222 COVID-19 vaccine. The method was immunoSEQ multiplex PCR; TCRdb's version includes in-frame clones alone and lacks a portion of them. This table has 150,000 to 200,000 clones, around 92% appearing once. The specimen was peripheral blood, collected on day 0 of AZD1222 vaccination. The receptors stem from an adult in good health. Both conserved end residues are part of each CDR3. D genes are given only for firm matches. Size is omitted from some rows. Given values are once, few, many or a class for expanded clones.

TRBJ1-1,TRBD1,TRBV27,NA,CASSPRTGYMNTEAFF,TGTGCCAGCAGTCCCCGGACAGGTTACATGAACACTGAAGCTTTCTTT
TRBJ1-2,NA,TRBV12-3/TRBV12-4,NA,CASTSGSNYGYTF,TGTGCCAGCACCTCCGGGTCTAACTATGGCTACACCTTC
TRBJ1-1,NA,TRBV6-4,NA,CASSDSRSGKTEAFF,TGTGCCAGCAGTGACTCGAGGTCGGGTAAAACTGAAGCTTTCTTT
TRBJ2-7,TRBD1,TRBV7-9,NA,CASSLGGAGQGSEQYF,TGTGCCAGCAGCTTAGGTGGGGCCGGACAGGGCTCCGAGCAGTACTTC
TRBJ1-2,NA,TRBV11-2,NA,CASSSLRQKDYGYTF,TGTGCCAGCAGCTCACTCCGACAGAAAGACTATGGCTACACCTTC
TRBJ1-3,TRBD1,TRBV9,NA,CASSLRDSRNTIYF,TGTGCCAGCAGCTTACGGGACAGTCGAAACACCATATATTTT
TRBJ1-1,NA,TRBV28,NA,CATTVRGVNTEAFF,TGTGCCACCACCGTCAGGGGAGTGAACACTGAAGCTTTCTTT
TRBJ2-7,TRBD2,TRBV3-1/TRBV3-2,NA,CASSQGTPGLVYEQYF,TGTGCCAGCAGCCAAGGGACGCCGGGACTAGTTTACGAGCAGTACTTC
TRBJ1-2,NA,TRBV7-9,NA,CASSPTDSYGYTF,TGTGCCAGCAGCCCCACGGACAGCTATGGCTACACCTTC
TRBJ1-5,NA,TRBV10-3,once,CAISEGISNQPQHF,TGTGCCATCAGTGAAGGAATTAGCAATCAGCCCCAGCATTTT
TRBJ2-3,TRBD1,TRBV30,NA,CAWSPGQGADTQYF,TGTGCCTGGAGCCCGGGACAGGGGGCAGATACGCAGTATTTT
TRBJ1-4,NA,TRBV3-1/TRBV3-2,NA,CASSQDRQGYEKLFF,TGTGCCAGCAGCCAAGATCGGCAGGGGTATGAAAAACTGTTTTTT
TRBJ1-4,TRBD1,TRBV15,once,CATSRQQGAGEKLFF,TGTGCCACCAGCAGACAACAGGGGGCAGGAGAAAAACTGTTTTTT
TRBJ2-1,TRBD2,TRBV29-1,NA,CSVDDPSGSRYNEQFF,TGCAGCGTTGATGACCCGAGCGGGAGTAGGTACAATGAGCAGTTCTTC
TRBJ2-2,TRBD2,TRBV6-2/TRBV6-3,NA,CASSYSGGSGTTGELFF,TGTGCCAGCAGTTACTCTGGCGGTAGCGGGACCACCGGGGAGCTGTTTTTT
TRBJ1-5,TRBD1,TRBV19,NA,CASNQGAYGNQPQHF,TGTGCCAGTAACCAGGGGGCTTATGGCAATCAGCCCCAGCATTTT
TRBJ2-7,NA,TRBV6-1,NA,CASSERQLPTKQYF,TGTGCCAGCAGTGAGAGACAGCTGCCTACCAAGCAGTACTTC
TRBJ2-2,NA,TRBV7-3,NA,CASSPRSGRWPGELFF,TGTGCCAGCAGCCCCCGTTCTGGGCGGTGGCCCGGGGAGCTGTTTTTT
TRBJ2-3,NA,TRBV19,once,CASSISEGPPDTQYF,TGTGCCAGTAGTATCTCGGAGGGCCCCCCAGATACGCAGTATTTT
TRBJ2-3,TRBD2,TRBV7-9,NA,CASSLVGLAESTDTQYF,TGTGCCAGCAGCTTAGTCGGACTAGCGGAGAGCACAGATACGCAGTATTTT
TRBJ1-1,NA,TRBV7-3,NA,CASSLTRETEAFF,TGTGCCAGCAGCTTAACCAGGGAGACTGAAGCTTTCTTT
TRBJ1-2,TRBD1,TRBV27,NA,CATYATGGADYGYTF,TGTGCCACCTATGCTACAGGGGGCGCGGACTATGGCTACACCTTC
TRBJ2-5,TRBD1,TRBV6-5,NA,CASSYSSRGETQYF,TGTGCCAGCAGTTACTCCAGCAGGGGGGAGACCCAGTACTTC
TRBJ2-2,TRBD1,TRBV7-2,NA,CASSEGQTNTGELFF,TGTGCCAGCAGCGAGGGACAGACGAACACCGGGGAGCTGTTTTTT
TRBJ2-1,TRBD2,TRBV6-5,NA,CASSFLTSGSIREQFF,TGTGCCAGCAGTTTCCTGACTAGCGGGAGTATACGGGAGCAGTTCTTC
TRBJ2-3,TRBD2,TRBV9,NA,CASSVDGRLTDTQYF,TGTGCCAGCAGCGTAGACGGGAGGCTCACAGATACGCAGTATTTT
TRBJ2-1,TRBD2,TRBV5-8,NA,CASSRTSGGYNEQFF,TGTGCCAGCAGCCGGACTAGCGGGGGTTACAATGAGCAGTTCTTC
TRBJ1-1,NA,TRBV7-2,NA,CASSLADEAFF,TGTGCCAGCAGCTTAGCTGATGAAGCTTTCTTT
TRBJ2-7,NA,TRBV5-4,NA,CASSAGVYTNLYEQYF,TGTGCCAGCAGCGCCGGGGTCTACACAAACCTATACGAGCAGTACTTC
TRBJ1-5,NA,TRBV2,NA,CASRGQGFSNQPQHF,TGTGCCAGCAGGGGCCAGGGTTTTAGCAATCAGCCCCAGCATTTT